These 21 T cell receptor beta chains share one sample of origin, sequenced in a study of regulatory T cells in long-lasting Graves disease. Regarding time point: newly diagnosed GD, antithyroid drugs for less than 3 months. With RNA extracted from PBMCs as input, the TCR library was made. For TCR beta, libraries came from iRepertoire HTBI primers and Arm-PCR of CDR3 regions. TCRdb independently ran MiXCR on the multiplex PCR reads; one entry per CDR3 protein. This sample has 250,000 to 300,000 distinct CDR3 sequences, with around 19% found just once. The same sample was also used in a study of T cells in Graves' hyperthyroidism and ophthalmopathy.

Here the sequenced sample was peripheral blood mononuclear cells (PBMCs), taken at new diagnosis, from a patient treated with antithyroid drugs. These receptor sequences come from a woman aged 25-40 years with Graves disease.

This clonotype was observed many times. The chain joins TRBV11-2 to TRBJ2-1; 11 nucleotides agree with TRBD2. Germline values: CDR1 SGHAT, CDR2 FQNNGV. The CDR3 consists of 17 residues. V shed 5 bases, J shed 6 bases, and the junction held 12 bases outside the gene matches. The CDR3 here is CASSPHPSSGGFNEQFF. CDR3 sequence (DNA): TGTGCCAGCAGCCCCCACCCCTCTAGCGGGGGGTTCAATGAGCAGTTCTTC.

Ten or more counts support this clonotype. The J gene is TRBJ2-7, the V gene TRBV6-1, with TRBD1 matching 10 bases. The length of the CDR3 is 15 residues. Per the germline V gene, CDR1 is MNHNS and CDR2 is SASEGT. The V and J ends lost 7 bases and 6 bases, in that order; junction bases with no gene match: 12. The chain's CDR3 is CASTRGQGRKAEQYF. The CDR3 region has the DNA TGTGCCAGCACCCGGGGACAGGGGCGAAAGGCCGAGCAGTACTTC.

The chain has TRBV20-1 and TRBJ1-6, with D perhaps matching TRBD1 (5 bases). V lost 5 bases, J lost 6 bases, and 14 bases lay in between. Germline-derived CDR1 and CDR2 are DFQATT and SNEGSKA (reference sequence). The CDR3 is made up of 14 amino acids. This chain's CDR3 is CSAEAGGTNSPLHF. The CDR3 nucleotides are TGCAGTGCTGAAGCGGGGGGGACTAATTCACCCCTCCACTTT.

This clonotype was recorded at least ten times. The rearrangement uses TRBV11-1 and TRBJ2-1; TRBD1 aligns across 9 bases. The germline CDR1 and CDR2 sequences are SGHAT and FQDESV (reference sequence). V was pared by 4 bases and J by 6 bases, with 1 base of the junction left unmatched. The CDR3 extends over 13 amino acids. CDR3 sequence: CASSSGQGNEQFF. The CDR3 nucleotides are TGTGCCAGCAGCTCGGGACAGGGCAATGAGCAGTTCTTC.

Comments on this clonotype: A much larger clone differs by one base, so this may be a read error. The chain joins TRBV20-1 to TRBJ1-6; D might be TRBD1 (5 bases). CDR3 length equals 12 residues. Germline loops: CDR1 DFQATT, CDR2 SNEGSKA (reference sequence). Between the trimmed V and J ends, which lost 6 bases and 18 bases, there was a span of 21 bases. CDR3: CSAILQGFTPHF. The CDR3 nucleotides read TGCAGTGCCATCCTCCAGGGTTTTACCCCCCACTTT.

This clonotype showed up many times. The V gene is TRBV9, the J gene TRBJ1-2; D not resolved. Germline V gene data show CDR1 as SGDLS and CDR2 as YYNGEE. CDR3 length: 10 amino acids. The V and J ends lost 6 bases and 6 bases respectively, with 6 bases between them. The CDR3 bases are TGTGCCAGCAACGGGAATGGCTACACCTTC. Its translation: CASNGNGYTF.

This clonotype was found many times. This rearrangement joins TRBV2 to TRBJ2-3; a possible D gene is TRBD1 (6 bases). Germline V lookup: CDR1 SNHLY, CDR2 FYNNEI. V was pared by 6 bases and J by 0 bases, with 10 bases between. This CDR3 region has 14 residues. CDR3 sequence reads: CASRDSWSTDTQYF. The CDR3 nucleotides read TGTGCCAGCAGGGACAGCTGGAGCACAGATACGCAGTATTTT. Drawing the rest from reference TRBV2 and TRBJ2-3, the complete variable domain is EPEVTQTPSHQVTQMGQEVILRCVPISNHLYFYWYRQILGQKVEFLVSFYNNEISEKSEIFDDQFSVERPDGSNFTLKIRSTKLEDSAMYFCASRDSWSTDTQYFGPGTRLTVL.

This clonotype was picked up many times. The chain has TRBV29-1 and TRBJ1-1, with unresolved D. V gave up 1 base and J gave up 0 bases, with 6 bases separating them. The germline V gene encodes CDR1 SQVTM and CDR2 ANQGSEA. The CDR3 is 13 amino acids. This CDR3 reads CSVEAGVNTEAFF. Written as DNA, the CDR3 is TGCAGCGTTGAAGCCGGGGTGAACACTGAAGCTTTCTTT.

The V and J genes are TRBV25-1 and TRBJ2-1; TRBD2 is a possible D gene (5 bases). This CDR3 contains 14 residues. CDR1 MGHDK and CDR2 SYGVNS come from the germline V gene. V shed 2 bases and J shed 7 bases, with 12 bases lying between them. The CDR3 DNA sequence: TGTGCCAGCAGTGAAGAGGAGGTCCTGAATGAGCAGTTCTTC. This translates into CASSEEEVLNEQFF.

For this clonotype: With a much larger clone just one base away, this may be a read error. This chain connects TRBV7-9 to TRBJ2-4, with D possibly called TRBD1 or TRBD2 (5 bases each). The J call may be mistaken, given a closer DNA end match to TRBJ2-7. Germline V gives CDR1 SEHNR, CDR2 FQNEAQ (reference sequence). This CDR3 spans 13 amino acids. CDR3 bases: TGTGCCAGCACCGGGACCTACGCTGACGAGCAGTACTTC. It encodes CASTGTYADEQYF.

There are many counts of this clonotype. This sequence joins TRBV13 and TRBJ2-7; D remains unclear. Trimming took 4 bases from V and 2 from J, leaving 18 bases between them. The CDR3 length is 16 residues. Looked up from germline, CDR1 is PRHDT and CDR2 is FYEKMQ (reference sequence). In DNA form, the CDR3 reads TGTGCCAGCAGCTCCCTGACCAGGACGTCGACCTACGAGCAGTACTTC. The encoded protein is CASSSLTRTSTYEQYF.

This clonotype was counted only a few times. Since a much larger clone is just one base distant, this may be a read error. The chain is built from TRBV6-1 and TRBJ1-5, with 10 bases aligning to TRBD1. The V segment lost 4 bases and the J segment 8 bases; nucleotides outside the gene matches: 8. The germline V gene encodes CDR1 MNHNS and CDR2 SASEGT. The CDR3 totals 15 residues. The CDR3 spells CASSGVGQGFKPQHF. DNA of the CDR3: TGTGCCAGCAGTGGCGTGGGACAGGGGTTCAAGCCCCAGCATTTT.

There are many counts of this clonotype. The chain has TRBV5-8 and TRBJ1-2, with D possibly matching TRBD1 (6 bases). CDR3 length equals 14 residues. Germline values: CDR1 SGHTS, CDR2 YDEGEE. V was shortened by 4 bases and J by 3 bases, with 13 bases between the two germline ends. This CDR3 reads CASSPPGGDYGYTF. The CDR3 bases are TGTGCCAGCAGCCCCCCGGGGGGCGACTATGGCTACACCTTC.

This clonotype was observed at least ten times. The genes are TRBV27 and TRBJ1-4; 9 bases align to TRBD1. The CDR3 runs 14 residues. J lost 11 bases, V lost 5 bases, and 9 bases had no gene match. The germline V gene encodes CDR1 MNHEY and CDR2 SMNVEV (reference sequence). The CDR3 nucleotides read TGTGCCAGCAGTAAGGGGACAGGGAGGGAGAAACTGTTTTTT. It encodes CASSKGTGREKLFF.

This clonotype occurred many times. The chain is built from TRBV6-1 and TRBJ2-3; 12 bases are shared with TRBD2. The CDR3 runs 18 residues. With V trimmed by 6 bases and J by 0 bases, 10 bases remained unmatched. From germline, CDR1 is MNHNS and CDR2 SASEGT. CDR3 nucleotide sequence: TGTGCCAGCAGCCTAGGACTAGCGGGATCTACTAGCACAGATACGCAGTATTTT. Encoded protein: CASSLGLAGSTSTDTQYF.

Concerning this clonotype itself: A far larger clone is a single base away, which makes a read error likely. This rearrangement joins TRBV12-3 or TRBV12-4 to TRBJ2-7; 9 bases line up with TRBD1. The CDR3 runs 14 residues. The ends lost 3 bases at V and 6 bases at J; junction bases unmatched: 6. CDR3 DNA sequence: TGTGCCAGCAGTTTTCTGACAGGGGGGGGCGAGCAGTACTTC. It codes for CASSFLTGGGEQYF.

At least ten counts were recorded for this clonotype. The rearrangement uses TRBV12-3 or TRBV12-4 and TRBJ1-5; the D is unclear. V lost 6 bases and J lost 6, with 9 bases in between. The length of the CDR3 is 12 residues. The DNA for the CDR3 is TGTGCCAGCAGCGACAACCCTCAGCCCCAGCATTTT. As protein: CASSDNPQPQHF.

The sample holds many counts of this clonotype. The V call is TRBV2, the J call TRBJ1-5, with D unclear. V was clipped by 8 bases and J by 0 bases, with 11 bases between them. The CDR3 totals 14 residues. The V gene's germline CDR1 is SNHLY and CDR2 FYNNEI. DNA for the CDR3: TGTGCCAGCTCCTTCGCGTATAGCAATCAGCCCCAGCATTTT. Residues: CASSFAYSNQPQHF.

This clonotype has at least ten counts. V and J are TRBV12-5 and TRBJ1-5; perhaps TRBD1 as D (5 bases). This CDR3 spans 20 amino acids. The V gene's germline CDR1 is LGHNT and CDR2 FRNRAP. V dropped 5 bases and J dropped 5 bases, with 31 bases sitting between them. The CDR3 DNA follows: TGTGCTAGTGGTCCCTATTCTAGAGGGGTACGACCCCGACAATATCAGCCCCAGCATTTT. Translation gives CASGPYSRGVRPRQYQPQHF. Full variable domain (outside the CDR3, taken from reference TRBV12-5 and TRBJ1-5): DARVTQTPRHKVTEMGQEVTMRCQPILGHNTVFWYRQTMMQGLELLAYFRNRAPLDDSGMPKDRFSAEMPDATLATLKIQPSEPRDSAVYFCASGPYSRGVRPRQYQPQHFGDGTRLSIL.

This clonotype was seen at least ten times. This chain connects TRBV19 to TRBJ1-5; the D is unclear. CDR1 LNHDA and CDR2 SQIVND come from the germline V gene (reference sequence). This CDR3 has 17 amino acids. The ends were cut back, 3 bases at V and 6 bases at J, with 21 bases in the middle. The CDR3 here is CASSINRALGWGQPQHF. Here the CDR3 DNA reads TGTGCCAGTAGTATCAACCGGGCCCTAGGGTGGGGTCAGCCCCAGCATTTT.

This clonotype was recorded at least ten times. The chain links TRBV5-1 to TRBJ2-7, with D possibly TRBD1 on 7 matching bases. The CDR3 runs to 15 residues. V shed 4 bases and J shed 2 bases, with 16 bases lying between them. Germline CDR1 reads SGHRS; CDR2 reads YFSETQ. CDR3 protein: CASSKGQGGTYEQYF. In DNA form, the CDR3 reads TGCGCCAGCAGCAAGGGGCAGGGGGGCACCTACGAGCAGTACTTC. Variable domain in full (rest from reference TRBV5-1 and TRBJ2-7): KAGVTQTPRYLIKTRGQQVTLSCSPISGHRSVSWYQQTPGQGLQFLFEYFSETQRNKGNFPGRFSGRQFSNSRSEMNVSTLELGDSALYLCASSKGQGGTYEQYFGPGTRLTVT.